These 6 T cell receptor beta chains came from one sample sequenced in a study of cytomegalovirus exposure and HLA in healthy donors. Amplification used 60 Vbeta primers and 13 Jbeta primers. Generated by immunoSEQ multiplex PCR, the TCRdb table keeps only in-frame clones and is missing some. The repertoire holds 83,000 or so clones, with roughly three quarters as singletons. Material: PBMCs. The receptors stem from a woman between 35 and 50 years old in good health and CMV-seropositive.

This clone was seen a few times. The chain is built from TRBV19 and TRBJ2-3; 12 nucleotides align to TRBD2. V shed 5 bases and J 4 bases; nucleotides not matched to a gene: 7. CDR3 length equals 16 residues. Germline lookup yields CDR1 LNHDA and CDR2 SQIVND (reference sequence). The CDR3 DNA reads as TGTGCCAGTAGTCTTGGACTAGCGGGGCGGGCAGATACGCAGTATTTT. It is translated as CASSLGLAGRADTQYF.

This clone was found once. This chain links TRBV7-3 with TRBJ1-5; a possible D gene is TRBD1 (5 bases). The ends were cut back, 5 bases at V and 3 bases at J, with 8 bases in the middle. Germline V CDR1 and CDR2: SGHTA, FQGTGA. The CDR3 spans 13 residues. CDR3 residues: CASSQGVNQPQHF. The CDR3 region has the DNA TGTGCCAGCAGCCAGGGCGTCAATCAGCCCCAGCATTTT.

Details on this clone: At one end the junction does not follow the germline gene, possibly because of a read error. The CDR3 coding sequence is TGTGCCACAACATCACAGGCTAGCGGGAGCACCGATACGCAGTATTTT. It encodes CATTSQASGSTDTQYF. J is TRBJ2-3 and V is TRBV10-3, with TRBD2 identical over 10 bases. The germline V gene encodes CDR1 ENHRY and CDR2 SYGVKD. The CDR3 length is 16 residues.

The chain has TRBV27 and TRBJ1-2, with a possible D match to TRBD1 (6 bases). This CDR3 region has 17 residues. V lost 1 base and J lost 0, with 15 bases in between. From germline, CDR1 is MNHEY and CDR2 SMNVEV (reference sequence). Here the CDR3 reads CASSLLGVGGTNYGYTF. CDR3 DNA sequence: TGTGCCAGCAGTTTATTGGGGGTAGGGGGAACTAACTATGGCTACACCTTC.

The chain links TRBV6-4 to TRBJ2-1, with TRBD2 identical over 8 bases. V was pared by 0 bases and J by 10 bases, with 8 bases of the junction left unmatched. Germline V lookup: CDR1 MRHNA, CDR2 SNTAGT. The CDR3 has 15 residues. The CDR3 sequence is CASSDSIAGLSEQFF. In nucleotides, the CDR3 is TGTGCCAGCAGTGACTCGATAGCGGGATTGTCAGAGCAGTTCTTC.

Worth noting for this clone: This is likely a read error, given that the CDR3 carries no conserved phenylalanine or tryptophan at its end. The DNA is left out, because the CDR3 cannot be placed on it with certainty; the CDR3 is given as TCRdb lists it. The CDR3 sequence is CASSQVYRGS. This chain connects TRBV14 to TRBJ2-6; the table assigns TRBD1, which was not confirmed against the DNA. Ends included, the CDR3 has 10 residues. Germline CDR1 reads SGHDN; CDR2 reads FVKESK.